These 31 T cell receptor beta chains share one sample of origin, sequenced in a study of T-cell memory formation after mild COVID-19. MiXCR, applied by TCRdb to the 5' RACE reads, yields one record per CDR3 protein. Of fewer than 700,000 distinct CDR3 sequences in the sample, roughly 21% were seen once. The material sequenced was PBMCs or a T cell subset sorted from them (not recorded which). These receptors were taken from an adult woman who had mild COVID-19 (a few samples of this study predate the infection). Cell type and time point are not known.

There are many counts of this clonotype. The CDR3 region is CSARDPSLAGGTGELFF. Written as DNA, the CDR3 is TGCAGTGCTAGAGATCCTTCACTAGCGGGGGGCACCGGGGAGCTGTTTTTT. The J gene is TRBJ2-2, the V gene TRBV20-1; TRBD2 aligns across 12 bases. The CDR3 consists of 17 residues. Germline CDR1 reads DFQATT; CDR2 reads SNEGSKA (reference sequence). V lost 0 bases and J lost 4; bases outside the gene matches: 6.

There are a few counts of this clonotype. The rearrangement joins TRBV19 to TRBJ1-2, with TRBD1 identical over 7 bases. Germline loops: CDR1 LNHDA, CDR2 SQIVND (reference sequence). The CDR3 runs to 15 residues. V gave up 10 bases and J gave up 4 bases; unmatched junction bases: 15. In DNA, the CDR3 is TGTGCCACCCGGGACAGCTCCCTCGGCGGCTATGGCTACACCTTC. Translated: CATRDSSLGGYGYTF.

The chain employs TRBV7-9 and TRBJ2-7; tentatively, D is TRBD1 (5 bases). Trimming took off 5 bases at V and 5 bases at J, with 13 bases between the two ends. The CDR3 runs to 13 residues. Per the germline V gene, CDR1 is SEHNR and CDR2 is FQNEAQ (reference sequence). CDR3 region: CASSPRTSHEQYF. CDR3 bases: TGTGCCAGCAGCCCCCGGACAAGCCACGAGCAGTACTTC.

There are a few counts of this clonotype. The chain couples TRBV18 to TRBJ1-1; D not certain. The ends were cut back, 3 bases at V and 8 bases at J, with 10 bases in the middle. This CDR3 has 12 amino acids. The germline gives CDR1 KGHSH, CDR2 LQKENI. The CDR3 bases are TGTGCCAGCTCACCGACTAGGTTGGAAGCTTTCTTT. Translated, it gives CASSPTRLEAFF. The complete variable domain, with remaining parts taken from reference TRBV18 and TRBJ1-1, reads NAGVMQNPRHLVRRRGQEARLRCSPMKGHSHVYWYRQLPEEGLKFMVYLQKENIIDESGMPKERFSAEFPKEGPSILRIQQVVRGDSAAYFCASSPTRLEAFFGQGTRLTVV.

This rearrangement joins TRBV7-2 to TRBJ2-7; D is unclear. Deletions cut 5 bases from V and 6 bases from J, with 17 bases between. In germline, CDR1 is SGHTA, CDR2 FQGNSA. CDR3 length: 14 amino acids. The CDR3 DNA reads TGTGCCAGCAGCCCTGAACCACTGGGAATCGAGCAGTACTTC. This encodes CASSPEPLGIEQYF.

CDR3 loop: CATRLAVYNEQFF. In DNA, the CDR3 is TGTGCCACACGACTAGCGGTTTACAATGAGCAGTTCTTC. The gene calls are TRBV27 and TRBJ2-1; 9 positions match TRBD2. This CDR3 spans 13 amino acids. Germline V gives CDR1 MNHEY, CDR2 SMNVEV (reference sequence). J gave up 4 bases and V 10 bases, and 5 bases lay outside the gene matches.

This clonotype was seen a few times. The chain joins TRBV7-2 to TRBJ2-7; D remains ambiguous. The CDR3 is 15 residues long. Between the trimmed V and J ends, which lost 1 base and 2 bases, there was a span of 12 bases. CDR1 and CDR2 from the germline V gene are SGHTA and FQGNSA. DNA of the CDR3: TGTGCCAGCAGCTTAGGAGCAGCCGATACCTACGAGCAGTACTTC. It specifies CASSLGAADTYEQYF. The full variable domain, completed using reference TRBV7-2 and TRBJ2-7, is GAGVSQSPSNKVTEKGKDVELRCDPISGHTALYWYRQSLGQGLEFLIYFQGNSAPDKSGLPSDRFSAERTGGSVSTLTIQRTQQEDSAVYLCASSLGAADTYEQYFGPGTRLTVT.

Only a few counts were recorded for this clonotype. This chain uses TRBV24-1 with TRBJ2-3; possible D gene TRBD2, 6 bases. Trimming took off 3 bases at V and 6 bases at J, with 18 bases between the two ends. The germline gives CDR1 KGHDR, CDR2 SFDVKD. This CDR3 spans 16 amino acids. The CDR3 sequence: CATSDPLSGRGDTQYF. CDR3 coding DNA: TGTGCCACCAGTGATCCCCTATCGGGGCGGGGCGATACGCAGTATTTT.

The CDR3 nucleotides are TGTGCCAGCAGCTTAGCCGGGAGAAACGGTGAGCAGTTCTTC. This sequence encodes CASSLAGRNGEQFF. The chain couples TRBV7-9 to TRBJ2-1; maybe TRBD2 (6 bases). The CDR3 extends over 14 amino acids. Germline values: CDR1 SEHNR, CDR2 FQNEAQ (reference sequence). V was trimmed by 0 bases and J by 9 bases, leaving 12 bases between them.

The gene calls are TRBV25-1 and TRBJ2-3; 9 bases are shared with TRBD2. Germline V gene sequence: CDR1 MGHDK, CDR2 SYGVNS. V lost 3 bases and J lost 5; bases outside the gene matches: 6. CDR3 length: 15 residues. In DNA form, the CDR3 reads TGTGCCAGCAGTGAGGCTAGCGGGACGTTAGATACGCAGTATTTT. It is translated as CASSEASGTLDTQYF. The full variable domain, rest sourced from reference TRBV25-1 and TRBJ2-3, is EADIYQTPRYLVIGTGKKITLECSQTMGHDKMYWYQQDPGMELHLIHYSYGVNSTEKGDLSSESTVSRIRTEHFPLTLESARPSHTSQYLCASSEASGTLDTQYFGPGTRLTVL.

The V and J genes are TRBV3-1 and TRBJ1-1; D gene ambiguous. The germline V and J ends were trimmed by 1 base and 7 bases, with 16 bases remaining between them. Per germline, CDR1 LGHDT and CDR2 YNNKEL (reference sequence). CDR3 length: 15 amino acids. CDR3 sequence reads: CASSQGNRALSEAFF. CDR3 DNA: TGTGCCAGCAGCCAAGGGAACAGAGCCTTAAGTGAAGCTTTCTTT.

This clonotype showed up just a few times. This rearrangement joins TRBV4-1 to TRBJ2-5; D call uncertain. This CDR3 is built from 13 residues. Trimming left V 1 base short and J 3 bases short, with 6 bases between. CDR1 is MGHRA, CDR2 YSYEKL, per germline. This CDR3 is CASSQVAKETQYF. The CDR3, as DNA: TGCGCCAGCAGCCAAGTGGCAAAAGAGACCCAGTACTTC.

This chain uses TRBV12-3 or TRBV12-4 with TRBJ1-2, with a tentative D call TRBD1 (6 bases). V lost 0 bases, J lost 2 bases, and 10 bases lay in between. The CDR3 runs 15 residues. CDR3 amino acids: CASSLAGAGNYGYTF. CDR3 bases: TGTGCCAGCAGTTTAGCGGGGGCTGGAAACTATGGCTACACCTTC.

V usage is TRBV7-9 and J usage is TRBJ2-1; 7 bases fit TRBD1. The CDR3 is 12 amino acids. The V segment lost 7 bases and the J segment 8 bases; nucleotides outside the gene matches: 5. Germline values: CDR1 SEHNR, CDR2 FQNEAQ (reference sequence). In DNA, the CDR3 is TGTGCCAGCAACGAGGGGGCCGATGAGCAGTTCTTC. Translated: CASNEGADEQFF.

This clonotype was detected a few times. V usage is TRBV6-6 and J usage is TRBJ2-5; perhaps TRBD2 as D (7 bases). Germline CDR1 is MNHNY and CDR2 is SVGAGI (reference sequence). The CDR3 consists of 14 residues. The V end was cut by 8 bases, the J end by 4 bases, with 17 bases between. DNA for the CDR3: TGTGCCAGCCGAGTGCGGGGGCGAGGAGAGACCCAGTACTTC. It specifies CASRVRGRGETQYF.

This clonotype has more than one count but fewer than ten. The chain combines TRBV12-3 or TRBV12-4 with TRBJ1-3, with no clear D. The CDR3 is 16 residues long. V shed 3 bases and J shed 0 bases, with 12 bases lying between them. CDR3 in amino acids: CASSFGPPGSGNTIYF. The CDR3 DNA sequence: TGTGCCAGCAGTTTTGGGCCTCCGGGCTCTGGAAACACCATATATTTT.

The chain is built from TRBV7-2 and TRBJ1-5; TRBD1 might be the D (6 bases). The V gene lost 5 bases and the J gene lost 13 bases, with 15 bases spanning the gap. Germline CDR1 and CDR2: SGHTA and FQGNSA. The CDR3 totals 12 residues. CDR3 sequence: CASSPGGGQQHF. The CDR3 DNA reads as TGTGCCAGCAGCCCCGGGGGGGGCCAACAGCATTTT. The variable domain in full, completed from reference TRBV7-2 and TRBJ1-5, reads GAGVSQSPSNKVTEKGKDVELRCDPISGHTALYWYRQSLGQGLEFLIYFQGNSAPDKSGLPSDRFSAERTGGSVSTLTIQRTQQEDSAVYLCASSPGGGQQHFGDGTRLSIL.

This chain connects TRBV7-3 to TRBJ2-1; 9 bases agree with TRBD2. Germline trimming cut 2 bases from V and 9 bases from J; bases unmatched to any gene: 11. In germline, CDR1 is SGHTA, CDR2 FQGTGA. CDR3 length equals 16 residues. In DNA form, the CDR3 reads TGTGCCAGCAGCTTATCCTCTAGCGGGGAGAGTAGTGAGCAGTTCTTC. Translating gives CASSLSSSGESSEQFF.

In its sample, this clonotype was seen a few times. This chain's CDR3 is CATSTLRGLHTDTQYF. In nucleotides, the CDR3 is TGTGCCACCAGTACCCTGAGGGGGCTACACACAGATACGCAGTATTTT. The V call is TRBV24-1, the J call TRBJ2-3; 7 nucleotides match TRBD1. There are 16 residues in the CDR3. Germline V gene lookup returns CDR1 KGHDR and CDR2 SFDVKD. Germline trimming cut 6 bases from V and 2 bases from J; bases unmatched to any gene: 10.

The chain has TRBV20-1 and TRBJ2-5, with 10 bases that match TRBD2. Germline values: CDR1 DFQATT, CDR2 SNEGSKA (reference sequence). V lost 5 bases and J lost 7; bases outside the gene matches: 7. The CDR3 contains 13 residues. CDR3 sequence: CSAGLAGVGTQYF. As DNA, the CDR3 is TGCAGTGCTGGGCTAGCGGGAGTAGGGACCCAGTACTTC.

V gene TRBV18 combines with J gene TRBJ2-1; D call uncertain. Germline loops: CDR1 KGHSH, CDR2 LQKENI. Deletions cut 3 bases from V and 7 bases from J, with 10 bases between. The CDR3 sequence is 13 residues long. CDR3 loop: CASSPLVRNEQFF. Here the CDR3 DNA reads TGTGCCAGCTCACCCCTGGTTAGGAATGAGCAGTTCTTC.

This clonotype has more than one count but fewer than ten. The rearrangement uses TRBV10-3 and TRBJ2-1; D ambiguous. This CDR3 spans 11 amino acids. The V gene lost 11 bases and the J gene lost 8 bases, with 13 bases spanning the gap. Germline CDR1 is ENHRY and CDR2 is SYGVKD. The chain's CDR3 is CAVRSQDEQFF. CDR3 DNA: TGTGCCGTAAGATCCCAAGATGAGCAGTTCTTC.

In this sample, this clonotype turned up a few times. This chain connects TRBV7-2 to TRBJ1-1; D is ambiguous. V lost 5 bases, J lost 4 bases, and 17 bases lay in between. The germline V gene encodes CDR1 SGHTA and CDR2 FQGNSA. The CDR3 totals 15 residues. CDR3 region: CASSTQGSKGTEAFF. The CDR3 DNA is TGTGCCAGCAGCACACAAGGGTCCAAGGGCACTGAAGCTTTCTTT. Filled out from reference TRBV7-2 and TRBJ1-1, the complete variable domain reads GAGVSQSPSNKVTEKGKDVELRCDPISGHTALYWYRQSLGQGLEFLIYFQGNSAPDKSGLPSDRFSAERTGGSVSTLTIQRTQQEDSAVYLCASSTQGSKGTEAFFGQGTRLTVV.

This clonotype was seen a single time. The chain employs TRBV30 and TRBJ1-1, with TRBD1 matching over 7 bases. The germline gives CDR1 GTSNPN, CDR2 SVGIG (reference sequence). The CDR3 is 17 residues long. V was clipped by 1 base and J by 1 base; unmatched bases: 12. CDR3 protein: CAWSAPPAGGSNTEAFF. Written as DNA, the CDR3 is TGTGCCTGGAGTGCCCCCCCCGCAGGGGGATCGAACACTGAAGCTTTCTTT.

The chain combines TRBV27 with TRBJ1-6, with no clear D. Germline loops: CDR1 MNHEY, CDR2 SMNVEV (reference sequence). There are 12 residues in the CDR3. V was cut by 6 bases and J by 12 bases, with 12 bases left in between. CDR3 residues: CASSAPSRPLHF. As DNA, the CDR3 is TGTGCCAGCAGCGCCCCGTCTCGACCCCTCCACTTT.

This clonotype has a single count. This chain connects TRBV6-2 or TRBV6-3 to TRBJ2-7; weak D call: TRBD2 (5 bases). Germline V gives CDR1 MNHEY, CDR2 SVGEGT. This CDR3 comprises 14 residues. The V end was cut by 2 bases, the J end by 5 bases, with 13 bases between. CDR3 nucleotide sequence: TGTGCCAGCAGTTACAGGAGGTCCGGAAACGAGCAGTACTTC. It yields the protein CASSYRRSGNEQYF.

This clonotype was seen more than once but under ten times. This chain links TRBV4-2 with TRBJ2-1; 8 positions match TRBD2. CDR1 LGHNA and CDR2 YNFKEQ come from the germline V gene. The CDR3 is 16 residues long. Trimming cost V 4 bases and J 8 bases; bases outside gene matches: 13. The CDR3 is CASSPFTSGIVYEQFF. The DNA for the CDR3 is TGTGCCAGCAGCCCTTTTACTAGCGGAATAGTCTATGAGCAGTTCTTC.

The chain is built from TRBV27 and TRBJ2-7; 10 positions match TRBD1. Losses at the gene ends were 7 bases for V and 8 bases for J; bases not matched to a gene: 17. The CDR3 spans 16 residues. CDR1 MNHEY and CDR2 SMNVEV come from the germline V gene (reference sequence). This CDR3 reads CASKKGAGTGAKKQYF. The DNA for the CDR3 is TGTGCCAGCAAGAAAGGCGCCGGGACAGGGGCAAAAAAGCAGTACTTC.

The gene calls are TRBV20-1 and TRBJ2-2, with TRBD2 matching over 16 bases. With 3 bases clipped from V and 5 bases from J, the junction kept 9 bases outside the gene matches. This CDR3 spans 18 amino acids. CDR1 is DFQATT and CDR2 is SNEGSKA in the germline V gene (reference sequence). The CDR3 here is CSASGGTSGGAWTGELFF. In DNA, the CDR3 is TGCAGTGCTAGCGGCGGGACTAGCGGGGGGGCTTGGACCGGGGAGCTGTTTTTT.

The chain carries TRBV11-3 and TRBJ2-2; TRBD2 matches 7 bases. Unmatched junction bases numbered 2, after V lost 8 bases and J lost 5 bases. There are 12 residues in the CDR3. Germline-derived CDR1 and CDR2 are SGHNT and YENEEA. CDR3 amino acids: CASAGETGELFF. The DNA for the CDR3 is TGTGCCAGCGCGGGGGAAACCGGGGAGCTGTTTTTT.

This chain uses TRBV6-4 with TRBJ1-4; D perhaps matches TRBD1 (6 bases). The CDR3 is made up of 13 amino acids. CDR1 MRHNA and CDR2 SNTAGT come from the germline V gene. Trimming took 0 bases from V and 8 from J, leaving 7 bases between them. The CDR3 bases are TGTGCCAGCAGTGACTCCGGGGGCGAAAAACTGTTTTTT. It specifies CASSDSGGEKLFF.